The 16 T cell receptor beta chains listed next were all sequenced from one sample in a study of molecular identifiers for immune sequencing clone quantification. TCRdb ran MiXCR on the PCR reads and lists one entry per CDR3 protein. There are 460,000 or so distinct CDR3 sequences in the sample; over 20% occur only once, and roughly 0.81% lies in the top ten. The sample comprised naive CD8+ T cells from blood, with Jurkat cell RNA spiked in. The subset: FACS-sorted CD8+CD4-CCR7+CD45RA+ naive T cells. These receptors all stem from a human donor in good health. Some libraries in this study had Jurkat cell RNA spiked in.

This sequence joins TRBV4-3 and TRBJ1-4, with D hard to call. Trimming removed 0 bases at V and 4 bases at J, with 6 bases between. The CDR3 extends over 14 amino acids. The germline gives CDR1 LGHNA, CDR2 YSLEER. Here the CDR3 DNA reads TGCGCCAGCAGCCAAGAAGGACTTAATGAAAAACTGTTTTTT. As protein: CASSQEGLNEKLFF.

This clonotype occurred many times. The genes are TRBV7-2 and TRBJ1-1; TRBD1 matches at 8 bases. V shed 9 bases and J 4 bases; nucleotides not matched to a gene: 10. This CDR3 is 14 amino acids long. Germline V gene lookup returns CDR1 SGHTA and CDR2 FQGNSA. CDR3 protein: CASKQGAMGTEAFF. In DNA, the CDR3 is TGTGCCAGTAAGCAGGGGGCGATGGGCACTGAAGCTTTCTTT. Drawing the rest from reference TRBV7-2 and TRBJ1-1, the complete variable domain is GAGVSQSPSNKVTEKGKDVELRCDPISGHTALYWYRQSLGQGLEFLIYFQGNSAPDKSGLPSDRFSAERTGGSVSTLTIQRTQQEDSAVYLCASKQGAMGTEAFFGQGTRLTVV.

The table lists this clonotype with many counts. The CDR3 DNA follows: TGCGCCAGCAGCTTGGACCCTTTAGCCGGGGGGTACCAAGAGACCCAGTACTTC. It yields the protein CASSLDPLAGGYQETQYF. The V gene is TRBV5-1, the J gene TRBJ2-5, with TRBD2 matching over 7 bases. The CDR3 spans 18 residues. Germline CDR1 SGHRS, CDR2 YFSETQ. The V segment lost 0 bases and the J segment 0 bases; nucleotides outside the gene matches: 11.

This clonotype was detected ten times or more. In DNA form, the CDR3 reads TGCAGCGTTGAGCGTGACTTAAACACCGGGGAGCTGTTTTTT. This gives the protein CSVERDLNTGELFF. This chain connects TRBV29-1 to TRBJ2-2; D is ambiguous. The germline V gene has CDR1 SQVTM and CDR2 ANQGSEA. CDR3 length: 14 amino acids. V gave up 3 bases and J gave up 2 bases, with 10 bases separating them.

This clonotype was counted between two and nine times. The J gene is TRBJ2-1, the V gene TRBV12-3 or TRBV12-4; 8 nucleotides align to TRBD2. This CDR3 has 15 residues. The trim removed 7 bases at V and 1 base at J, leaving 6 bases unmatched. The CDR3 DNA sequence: TGTGCCAGCAATGACGGGACTAGATCCTACAATGAGCAGTTCTTC. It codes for CASNDGTRSYNEQFF.

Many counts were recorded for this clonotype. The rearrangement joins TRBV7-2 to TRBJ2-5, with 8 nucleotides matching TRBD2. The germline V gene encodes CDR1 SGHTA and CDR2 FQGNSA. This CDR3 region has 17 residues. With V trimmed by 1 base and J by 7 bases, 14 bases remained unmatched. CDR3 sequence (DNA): TGTGCCAGCAGCTTAGTAGGACGGGGGGGCACACCAGGGACCCAGTACTTC. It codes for CASSLVGRGGTPGTQYF.

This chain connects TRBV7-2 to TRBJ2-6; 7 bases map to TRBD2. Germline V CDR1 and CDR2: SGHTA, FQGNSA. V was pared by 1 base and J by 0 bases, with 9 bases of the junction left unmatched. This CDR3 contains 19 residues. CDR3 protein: CASSLGTAGGGSGANVLTF. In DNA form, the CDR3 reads TGTGCCAGCAGCTTAGGTACAGCCGGCGGGGGCTCTGGGGCCAACGTCCTGACTTTC. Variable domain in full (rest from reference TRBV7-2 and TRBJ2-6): GAGVSQSPSNKVTEKGKDVELRCDPISGHTALYWYRQSLGQGLEFLIYFQGNSAPDKSGLPSDRFSAERTGGSVSTLTIQRTQQEDSAVYLCASSLGTAGGGSGANVLTFGAGSRLTVL.

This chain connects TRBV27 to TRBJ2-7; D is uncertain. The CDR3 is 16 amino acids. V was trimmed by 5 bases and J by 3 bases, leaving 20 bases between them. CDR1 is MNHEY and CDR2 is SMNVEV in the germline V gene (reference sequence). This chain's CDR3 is CASSPPNVRPLYEQYF. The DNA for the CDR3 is TGTGCCAGCAGTCCACCAAACGTACGTCCCCTCTACGAGCAGTACTTC.

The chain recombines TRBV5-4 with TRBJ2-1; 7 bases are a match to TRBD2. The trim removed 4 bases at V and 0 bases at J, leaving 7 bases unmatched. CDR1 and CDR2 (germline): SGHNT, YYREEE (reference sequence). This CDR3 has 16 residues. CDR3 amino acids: CASSALIAGSYNEQFF. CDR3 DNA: TGTGCCAGCAGCGCCCTAATAGCGGGCTCCTACAATGAGCAGTTCTTC. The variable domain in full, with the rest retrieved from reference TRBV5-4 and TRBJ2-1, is ETGVTQSPTHLIKTRGQQVTLRCSSQSGHNTVSWYQQALGQGPQFIFQYYREEENGRGNFPPRFSGLQFPNYSSELNVNALELDDSALYLCASSALIAGSYNEQFFGPGTRLTVL.

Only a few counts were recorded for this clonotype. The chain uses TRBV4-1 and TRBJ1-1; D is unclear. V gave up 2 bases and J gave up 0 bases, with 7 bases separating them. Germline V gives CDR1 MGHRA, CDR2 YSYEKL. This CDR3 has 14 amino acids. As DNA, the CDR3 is TGCGCCAGCAGCCAAAACACAGTGAACACTGAAGCTTTCTTT. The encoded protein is CASSQNTVNTEAFF.

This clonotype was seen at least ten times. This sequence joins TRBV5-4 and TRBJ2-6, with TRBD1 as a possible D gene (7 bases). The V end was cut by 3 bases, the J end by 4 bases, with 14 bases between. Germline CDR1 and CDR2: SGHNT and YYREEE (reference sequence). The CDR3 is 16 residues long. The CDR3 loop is CASSSGGGSGANVLTF. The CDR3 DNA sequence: TGTGCCAGCAGCTCTGGAGGGGGCTCCGGGGCCAACGTCCTGACTTTC.

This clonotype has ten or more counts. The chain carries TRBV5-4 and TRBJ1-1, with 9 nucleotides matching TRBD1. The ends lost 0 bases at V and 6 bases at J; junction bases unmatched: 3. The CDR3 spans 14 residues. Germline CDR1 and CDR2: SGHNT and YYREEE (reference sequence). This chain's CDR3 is CASSLVGQGSEAFF. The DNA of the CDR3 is TGTGCCAGCAGCTTGGTGGGACAGGGCTCTGAAGCTTTCTTT.

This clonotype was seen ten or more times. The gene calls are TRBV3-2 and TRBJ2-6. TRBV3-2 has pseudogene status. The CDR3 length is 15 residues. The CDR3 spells CASSQVNSGANVLTF. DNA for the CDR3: TGTGCCAGCAGCCAAGTAAACTCTGGGGCCAACGTCCTGACTTTC.

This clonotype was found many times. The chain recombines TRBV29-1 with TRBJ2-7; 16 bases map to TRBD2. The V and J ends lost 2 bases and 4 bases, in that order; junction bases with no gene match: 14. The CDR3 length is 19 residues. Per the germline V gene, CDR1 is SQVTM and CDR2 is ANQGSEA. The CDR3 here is CSVESLDGTSGGAGYEQYF. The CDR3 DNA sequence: TGCAGCGTTGAAAGCTTGGACGGGACTAGCGGGGGGGCCGGGTACGAGCAGTACTTC.

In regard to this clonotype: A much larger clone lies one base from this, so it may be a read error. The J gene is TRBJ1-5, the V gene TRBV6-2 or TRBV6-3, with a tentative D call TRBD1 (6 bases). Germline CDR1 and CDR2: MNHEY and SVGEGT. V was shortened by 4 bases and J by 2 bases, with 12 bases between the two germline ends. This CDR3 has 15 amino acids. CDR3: CASSWGAYGNQPQHF. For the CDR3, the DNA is TGTGCCAGCAGTTGGGGGGCTTATGGCAATCAGCCCCAGCATTTT.

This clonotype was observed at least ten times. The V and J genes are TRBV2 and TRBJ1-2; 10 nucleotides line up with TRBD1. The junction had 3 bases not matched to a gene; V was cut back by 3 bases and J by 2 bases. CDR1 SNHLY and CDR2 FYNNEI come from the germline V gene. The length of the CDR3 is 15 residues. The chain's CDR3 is CASSDWTGGNYGYTF. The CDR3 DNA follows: TGTGCCAGCAGTGACTGGACAGGGGGAAACTATGGCTACACCTTC.